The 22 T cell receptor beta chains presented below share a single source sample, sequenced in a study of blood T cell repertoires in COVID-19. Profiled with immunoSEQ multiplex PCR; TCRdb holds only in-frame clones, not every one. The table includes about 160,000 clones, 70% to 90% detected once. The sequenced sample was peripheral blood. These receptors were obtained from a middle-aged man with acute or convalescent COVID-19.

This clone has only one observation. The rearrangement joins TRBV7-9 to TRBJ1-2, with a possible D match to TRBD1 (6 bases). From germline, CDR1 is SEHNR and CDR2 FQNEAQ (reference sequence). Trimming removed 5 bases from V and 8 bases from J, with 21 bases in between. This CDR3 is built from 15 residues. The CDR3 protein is CASSLGGGRLGGYTF. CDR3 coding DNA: TGTGCCAGCAGCCTGGGAGGGGGGCGATTAGGAGGCTACACCTTC.

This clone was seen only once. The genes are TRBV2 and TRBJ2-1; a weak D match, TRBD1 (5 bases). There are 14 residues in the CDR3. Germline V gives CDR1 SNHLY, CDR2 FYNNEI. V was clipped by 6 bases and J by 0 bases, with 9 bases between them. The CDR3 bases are TGTGCCAGCAGGAGACAGAGCTCCTACAATGAGCAGTTCTTC. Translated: CASRRQSSYNEQFF.

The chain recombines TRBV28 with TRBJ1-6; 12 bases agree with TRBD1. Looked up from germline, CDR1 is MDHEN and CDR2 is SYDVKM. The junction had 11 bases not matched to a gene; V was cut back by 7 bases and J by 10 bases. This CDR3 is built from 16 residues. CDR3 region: CASKRGTGGALSPLHF. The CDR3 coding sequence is TGTGCCAGCAAAAGAGGGACAGGGGGCGCCTTATCACCCCTCCACTTT.

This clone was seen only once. The DNA of the CDR3 is TGTGCCAGCAGCCAGCCCCGAGCTTCTGCCTATGGCTACACCTTC. Translated, it gives CASSQPRASAYGYTF. The chain carries TRBV3-1 (or the pseudogene TRBV3-2) and TRBJ1-2; D unresolved. Germline V lookup: CDR1 LGHDT, CDR2 YNNKEL (reference sequence). The ends were cut back, 3 bases at V and 4 bases at J, with 15 bases in the middle. CDR3 size: 15 residues.

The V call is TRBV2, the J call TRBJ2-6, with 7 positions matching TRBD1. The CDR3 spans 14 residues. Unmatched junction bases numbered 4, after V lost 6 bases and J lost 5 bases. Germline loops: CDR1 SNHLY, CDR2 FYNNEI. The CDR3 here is CASSPTGWANVLTF. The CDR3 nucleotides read TGTGCCAGCAGCCCGACAGGGTGGGCCAACGTCCTGACTTTC.

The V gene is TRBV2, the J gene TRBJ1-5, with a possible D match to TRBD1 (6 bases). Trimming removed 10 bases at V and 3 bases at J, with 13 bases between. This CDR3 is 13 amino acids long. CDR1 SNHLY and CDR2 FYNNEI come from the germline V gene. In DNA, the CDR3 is TGTGCCACCTCAGGGGATGCCAATCAGCCCCAGCATTTT. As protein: CATSGDANQPQHF.

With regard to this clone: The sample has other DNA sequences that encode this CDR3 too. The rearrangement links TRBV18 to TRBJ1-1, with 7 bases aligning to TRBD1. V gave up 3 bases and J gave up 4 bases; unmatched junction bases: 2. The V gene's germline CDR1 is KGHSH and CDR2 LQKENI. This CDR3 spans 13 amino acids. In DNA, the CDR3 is TGTGCCAGCTCACCGCGACAGGGCACTGAAGCTTTCTTT. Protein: CASSPRQGTEAFF.

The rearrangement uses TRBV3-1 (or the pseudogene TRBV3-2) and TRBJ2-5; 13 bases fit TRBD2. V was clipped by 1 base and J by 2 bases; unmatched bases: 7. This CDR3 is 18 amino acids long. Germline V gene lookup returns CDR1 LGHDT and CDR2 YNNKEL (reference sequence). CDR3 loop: CASSQVLAGGPEQETQYF. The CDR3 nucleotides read TGTGCCAGCAGCCAAGTACTAGCGGGGGGGCCGGAGCAAGAGACCCAGTACTTC.

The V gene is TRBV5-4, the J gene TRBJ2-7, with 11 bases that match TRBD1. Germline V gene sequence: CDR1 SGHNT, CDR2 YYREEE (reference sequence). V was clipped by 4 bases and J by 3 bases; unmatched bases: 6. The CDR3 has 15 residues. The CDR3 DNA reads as TGTGCCAGCAGCGCTACCGGGACAGGGGGCTACGAGCAGTACTTC. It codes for CASSATGTGGYEQYF.

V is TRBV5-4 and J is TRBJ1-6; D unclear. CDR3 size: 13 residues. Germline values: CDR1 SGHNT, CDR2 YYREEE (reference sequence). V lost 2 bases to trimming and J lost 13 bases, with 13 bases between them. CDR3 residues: CASSFMKAGPLHF. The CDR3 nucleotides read TGTGCCAGCAGCTTTATGAAGGCCGGGCCCCTCCACTTT.

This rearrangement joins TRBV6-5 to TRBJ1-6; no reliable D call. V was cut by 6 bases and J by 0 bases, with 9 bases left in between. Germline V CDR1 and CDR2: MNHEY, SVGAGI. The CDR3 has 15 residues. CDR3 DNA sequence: TGTGCCAGCAGGGACGGGAGCTCCTATAATTCACCCCTCCACTTT. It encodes CASRDGSSYNSPLHF.

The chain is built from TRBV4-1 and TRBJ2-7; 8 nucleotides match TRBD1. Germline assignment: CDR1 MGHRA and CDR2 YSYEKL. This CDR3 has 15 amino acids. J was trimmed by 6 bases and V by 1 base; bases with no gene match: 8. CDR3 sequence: CASSQVSGQGSEQYF. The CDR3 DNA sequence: TGCGCCAGCAGCCAAGTATCCGGACAGGGTTCCGAGCAGTACTTC.

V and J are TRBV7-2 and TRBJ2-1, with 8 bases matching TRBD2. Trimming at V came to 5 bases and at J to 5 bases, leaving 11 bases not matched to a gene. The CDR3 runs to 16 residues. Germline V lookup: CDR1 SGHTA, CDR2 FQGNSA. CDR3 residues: CASSPRRGLVDNEQFF. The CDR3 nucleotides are TGTGCCAGCAGCCCTAGAAGGGGACTAGTAGACAATGAGCAGTTCTTC.

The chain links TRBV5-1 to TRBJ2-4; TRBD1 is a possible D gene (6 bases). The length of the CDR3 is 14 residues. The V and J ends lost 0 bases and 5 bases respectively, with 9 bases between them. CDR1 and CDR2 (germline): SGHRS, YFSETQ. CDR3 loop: CASSLATGQNIQYF. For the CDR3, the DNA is TGCGCCAGCAGCTTGGCCACAGGGCAAAACATTCAGTACTTC.

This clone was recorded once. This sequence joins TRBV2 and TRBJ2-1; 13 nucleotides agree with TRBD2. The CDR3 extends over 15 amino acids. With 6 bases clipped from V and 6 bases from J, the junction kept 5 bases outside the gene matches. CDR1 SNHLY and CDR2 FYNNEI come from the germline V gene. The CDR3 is CASRPTSGGANEQFF. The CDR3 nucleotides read TGTGCCAGCAGGCCCACTAGCGGGGGGGCCAATGAGCAGTTCTTC.

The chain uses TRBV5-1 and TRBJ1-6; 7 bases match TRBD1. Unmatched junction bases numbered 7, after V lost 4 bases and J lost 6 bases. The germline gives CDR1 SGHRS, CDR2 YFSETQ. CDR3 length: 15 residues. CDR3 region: CASSTGQLPNSPLHF. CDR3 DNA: TGCGCCAGCAGCACGGGACAGCTCCCTAATTCACCCCTCCACTTT.

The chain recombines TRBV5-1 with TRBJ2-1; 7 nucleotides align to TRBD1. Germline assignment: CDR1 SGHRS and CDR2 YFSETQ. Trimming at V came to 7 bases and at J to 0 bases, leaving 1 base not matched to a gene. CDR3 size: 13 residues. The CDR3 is CASGDSSYNEQFF. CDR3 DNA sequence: TGCGCCAGCGGGGACAGCTCCTACAATGAGCAGTTCTTC.

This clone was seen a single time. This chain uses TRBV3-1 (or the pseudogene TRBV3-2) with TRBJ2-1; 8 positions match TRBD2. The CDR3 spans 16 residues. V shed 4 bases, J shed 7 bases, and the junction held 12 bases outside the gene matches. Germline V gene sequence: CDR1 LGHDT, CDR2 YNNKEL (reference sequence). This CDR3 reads CASSPATGGPGNEQFF. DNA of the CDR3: TGTGCCAGCAGCCCAGCCACGGGGGGGCCGGGGAATGAGCAGTTCTTC.

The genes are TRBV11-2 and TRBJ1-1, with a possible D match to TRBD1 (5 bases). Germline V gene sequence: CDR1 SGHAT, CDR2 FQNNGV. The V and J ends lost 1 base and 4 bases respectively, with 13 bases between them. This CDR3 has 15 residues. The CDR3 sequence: CASSLGPGGSTEAFF. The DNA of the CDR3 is TGTGCCAGCAGCTTAGGACCCGGGGGGAGCACTGAAGCTTTCTTT. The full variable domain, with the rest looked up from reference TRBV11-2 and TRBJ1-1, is EAGVAQSPRYKIIEKRQSVAFWCNPISGHATLYWYQQILGQGPKLLIQFQNNGVVDDSQLPKDRFSAERLKGVDSTLKIQPAKLEDSAVYLCASSLGPGGSTEAFFGQGTRLTVV.

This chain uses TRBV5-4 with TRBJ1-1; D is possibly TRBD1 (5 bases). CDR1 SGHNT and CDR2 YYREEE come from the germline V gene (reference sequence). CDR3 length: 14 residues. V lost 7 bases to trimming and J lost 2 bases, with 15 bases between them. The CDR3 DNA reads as TGTGCCAGCGGACCTAGGGGCTCAAACACTGAAGCTTTCTTT. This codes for CASGPRGSNTEAFF.

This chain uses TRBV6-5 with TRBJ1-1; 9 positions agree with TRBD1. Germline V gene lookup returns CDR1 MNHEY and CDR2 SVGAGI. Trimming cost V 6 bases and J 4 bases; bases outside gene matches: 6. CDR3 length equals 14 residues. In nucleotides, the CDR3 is TGTGCCAGCAGGGGACAGGGAGGAGTCACTGAAGCTTTCTTT. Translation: CASRGQGGVTEAFF.

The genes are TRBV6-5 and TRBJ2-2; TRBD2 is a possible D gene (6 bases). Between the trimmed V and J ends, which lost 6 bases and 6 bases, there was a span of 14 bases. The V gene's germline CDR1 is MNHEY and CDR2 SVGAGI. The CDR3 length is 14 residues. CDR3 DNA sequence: TGTGCCAGCAGGCGAGTGGGACTCGCCGGGGAGCTGTTTTTT. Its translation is CASRRVGLAGELFF.